This TCR beta chain was recorded in a study of blood T cell repertoires in COVID-19. CDR1 and CDR2 (germline): SGHRS, YFSETQ. The V gene lost 2 bases and the J gene lost 8 bases, with 10 bases spanning the gap. The CDR3 covers 13 residues. Data came from immunoSEQ multiplex PCR; TCRdb stores just in-frame clones and leaves some out. The table has approximately 90,000 clones, about 86% seen once. This receptor was obtained from an elderly woman with acute or convalescent COVID-19. This sequence joins TRBV5-1 and TRBJ1-4; D not resolved. Sequencing was done on a sample of peripheral blood. The CDR3 region has the DNA TGCGCCAGCAGCTTTAGTTCTACGGAAAAACTGTTTTTT. It translates to CASSFSSTEKLFF.